This TCR beta chain came from a study of T cell changes during pregnancy in multiple sclerosis. TCRdb keeps only in-frame clones here, not all; method: immunoSEQ multiplex PCR. The sample includes tens of thousands of clones, 70% to 90% of them seen just once. This clone showed up just a few times. The CDR3 sequence is 16 residues long. The TCR sequence derives from a female donor with multiple sclerosis, enrolled in a pregnancy study. The sample consisted of CD8+ T cells from peripheral blood mononuclear cells, taken after pregnancy. The chain carries TRBV12-2 and TRBJ1-2. TRBV12-2 is labeled a pseudogene. The CDR3 is CASRLRAVGNNYGYTF. CDR3 coding DNA: TGTGCAAGTCGCTTGCGGGCGGTAGGGAACAACTATGGCTACACCTTC.